The 27 T cell receptor beta chains below come from one sample, sequenced in a study of blood T cell repertoires in COVID-19. Assay used: immunoSEQ multiplex PCR; TCRdb lists only in-frame clones, some missing. The sample yields about 410,000 clones, roughly 88% seen once. Material: peripheral blood. These receptors originate from a woman aged 25 to 39 with active or convalescent COVID-19.

This chain joins TRBV7-2 and TRBJ1-6; D perhaps matches TRBD1 (5 bases). The CDR3 has 14 amino acids. The V and J ends lost 6 bases and 9 bases respectively, with 15 bases between them. Germline lookup yields CDR1 SGHTA and CDR2 FQGNSA. The CDR3 loop reads CASRSWQGGSPLHF. In DNA, the CDR3 is TGTGCCAGCAGGTCCTGGCAGGGTGGTTCACCCCTCCACTTT. The full variable domain, completed using reference TRBV7-2 and TRBJ1-6, is GAGVSQSPSNKVTEKGKDVELRCDPISGHTALYWYRQSLGQGLEFLIYFQGNSAPDKSGLPSDRFSAERTGGSVSTLTIQRTQQEDSAVYLCASRSWQGGSPLHFGNGTRLTVT.

The rearrangement joins TRBV3-1 (or the pseudogene TRBV3-2) to TRBJ1-6, with TRBD1 matching 7 bases. CDR3 length equals 15 residues. The trim removed 5 bases at V and 6 bases at J, leaving 7 bases unmatched. The germline V gene has CDR1 LGHDT and CDR2 YNNKEL (reference sequence). The chain's CDR3 is CASSFTGTANSPLHF. In DNA form, the CDR3 reads TGTGCCAGCAGCTTTACCGGGACAGCTAATTCACCCCTCCACTTT.

The chain employs TRBV4-2 and TRBJ1-6; TRBD1 might be the D (5 bases). The ends were cut back, 0 bases at V and 6 bases at J, with 9 bases in the middle. Germline V gene lookup returns CDR1 LGHNA and CDR2 YNFKEQ. The CDR3 has 15 amino acids. Here the CDR3 reads CASSQEWQGNSPLHF. The CDR3 nucleotides read TGTGCCAGCAGCCAAGAATGGCAGGGTAATTCACCCCTCCACTTT.

This rearrangement joins TRBV2 to TRBJ2-1; TRBD2 agrees at 11 bases. The CDR3 loop spans 14 amino acids. Germline CDR1 and CDR2: SNHLY and FYNNEI. The V segment lost 8 bases and the J segment 9 bases; nucleotides outside the gene matches: 9. As DNA, the CDR3 is TGTGCCAGCGTTGCTAGCGGGAGGCTGGGTGAGCAGTTCTTC. Its translation: CASVASGRLGEQFF.

The CDR3 here is CASSLDGGQETQYF. CDR3 sequence (DNA): TGTGCCAGCAGCTTGGACGGGGGCCAAGAGACCCAGTACTTC. The V call is TRBV5-4, the J call TRBJ2-5; TRBD2 might be the D (6 bases). V lost 0 bases and J lost 1, with 7 bases in between. Germline V lookup: CDR1 SGHNT, CDR2 YYREEE (reference sequence). The CDR3 contains 14 residues. The full variable domain, its missing parts supplied by reference TRBV5-4 and TRBJ2-5, is ETGVTQSPTHLIKTRGQQVTLRCSSQSGHNTVSWYQQALGQGPQFIFQYYREEENGRGNFPPRFSGLQFPNYSSELNVNALELDDSALYLCASSLDGGQETQYFGPGTRLLVL.

The chain combines TRBV13 with TRBJ1-3; D gene uncertain. The CDR3 runs 15 residues. V lost 2 bases, J lost 2 bases, and 10 bases lay in between. Germline V gene lookup returns CDR1 PRHDT and CDR2 FYEKMQ (reference sequence). CDR3 sequence (DNA): TGTGCCAGCAGCTTAAGAGGTTTAACTGGAAACACCATATATTTT. It translates to CASSLRGLTGNTIYF. Looking up the rest from reference TRBV13 and TRBJ1-3 gives the full variable domain: AAGVIQSPRHLIKEKRETATLKCYPIPRHDTVYWYQQGPGQDPQFLISFYEKMQSDKGSIPDRFSAQQFSDYHSELNMSSLELGDSALYFCASSLRGLTGNTIYFGEGSWLTVV.

This chain links TRBV3-1 (or the pseudogene TRBV3-2) with TRBJ1-4; possibly TRBD1 for D (5 bases). This CDR3 has 14 amino acids. CDR1 and CDR2 from the germline V gene are LGHDT and YNNKEL (reference sequence). V lost 8 bases to trimming and J lost 0 bases, with 10 bases between them. The CDR3 spells CASGGISTNEKLFF. CDR3 DNA: TGTGCCAGCGGGGGGATTTCAACTAATGAAAAACTGTTTTTT.

V gene TRBV5-4 combines with J gene TRBJ1-1, with D uncertain. The CDR3 contains 16 residues. CDR1 and CDR2 (germline): SGHNT, YYREEE (reference sequence). V lost 6 bases and J lost 0, with 18 bases in between. The CDR3 spells CASTLWPGGMNTEAFF. The DNA of the CDR3 is TGTGCCAGCACCCTGTGGCCGGGAGGCATGAACACTGAAGCTTTCTTT.

The chain joins TRBV7-2 to TRBJ1-1, with 8 bases identical to TRBD1. The trim removed 5 bases at V and 1 base at J, leaving 9 bases unmatched. There are 16 residues in the CDR3. The germline V gene has CDR1 SGHTA and CDR2 FQGNSA. CDR3 coding DNA: TGTGCCAGCAGCGCCCGGACAGGGTGGGGGAACACTGAAGCTTTCTTT. It yields the protein CASSARTGWGNTEAFF.

This sequence joins TRBV5-4 and TRBJ1-6; 11 positions match TRBD1. Trimming removed 5 bases from V and 7 bases from J; junction bases left unmatched: 8. The CDR3 length is 16 residues. Per the germline V gene, CDR1 is SGHNT and CDR2 is YYREEE (reference sequence). The CDR3: CASRGQGESQNSPLHF. The CDR3 DNA is TGTGCCAGCAGGGGACAGGGGGAATCCCAAAATTCACCCCTCCACTTT.

The V gene is TRBV9, the J gene TRBJ2-5; 8 bases match TRBD2. V shed 3 bases, J shed 1 base, and the junction held 5 bases outside the gene matches. The V gene's germline CDR1 is SGDLS and CDR2 YYNGEE. There are 15 residues in the CDR3. CDR3 residues: CASSDVAGFQETQYF. The CDR3 DNA sequence: TGTGCCAGCAGCGACGTAGCGGGGTTCCAAGAGACCCAGTACTTC.

V and J are TRBV28 and TRBJ1-4; a weak D match, TRBD1 (6 bases). CDR1 MDHEN and CDR2 SYDVKM come from the germline V gene. The CDR3 is 15 residues long. With 6 bases removed from V and 7 bases from J, the gap between germline ends came to 18 bases. The CDR3 is CASSLTGISSEKLFF. DNA for the CDR3: TGTGCCAGCAGCCTTACAGGGATCTCGAGTGAAAAACTGTTTTTT.

This clone was detected only once. This rearrangement joins TRBV11-2 to TRBJ1-1; D is ambiguous. V was shortened by 5 bases and J by 0 bases, with 13 bases between the two germline ends. This CDR3 region has 15 residues. Germline V gene sequence: CDR1 SGHAT, CDR2 FQNNGV. The CDR3: CASSLGELLNTEAFF. The CDR3 DNA is TGTGCCAGCAGCCTTGGAGAACTGCTGAACACTGAAGCTTTCTTT.

This clone showed up just once. This rearrangement joins TRBV2 to TRBJ1-5, with unresolved D. The CDR3 is 15 residues long. Trimming cost V 6 bases and J 3 bases, with 15 bases left between them. From germline, CDR1 is SNHLY and CDR2 FYNNEI. The CDR3 reads CASRPPWRDNQPQHF. CDR3 nucleotide sequence: TGTGCCAGCAGACCCCCCTGGCGGGACAATCAGCCCCAGCATTTT.

The rearrangement joins TRBV3-1 (or the pseudogene TRBV3-2) to TRBJ1-2; perhaps TRBD1 as D (6 bases). The CDR3 has 17 amino acids. V gave up 0 bases and J gave up 2 bases, with 16 bases separating them. Germline V lookup: CDR1 LGHDT, CDR2 YNNKEL (reference sequence). The CDR3 DNA sequence: TGTGCCAGCAGCCAAGAGGGCTTAGGGGGGGCGAACTATGGCTACACCTTC. Amino acids: CASSQEGLGGANYGYTF.

On this clone itself: A read error may account for a junction end that differs from germline. The chain links TRBV25-1 to TRBJ2-7, with TRBD1 as a possible D gene (6 bases). CDR1 is MGHDK and CDR2 is SYGVNS in the germline V gene. This CDR3 has 16 amino acids. The CDR3 here is CASSEYARDNSYEQYF. The CDR3 DNA sequence: TGTGCCAGCAGCGAATACGCTCGGGACAACTCCTACGAGCAGTACTTC.

J is TRBJ1-6 and V is TRBV2, with D maybe TRBD1 (6 bases). CDR3 length: 14 amino acids. Germline CDR1 and CDR2: SNHLY and FYNNEI. Between the trimmed V and J ends, which lost 4 bases and 8 bases, there was a span of 12 bases. The DNA for the CDR3 is TGTGCCAGCAGTGGGGGGACAATCCATTCACCCCTCCACTTT. The encoded protein is CASSGGTIHSPLHF. Based on the CDR3 plus reference TRBV2 and TRBJ1-6, the full variable domain is EPEVTQTPSHQVTQMGQEVILRCVPISNHLYFYWYRQILGQKVEFLVSFYNNEISEKSEIFDDQFSVERPDGSNFTLKIRSTKLEDSAMYFCASSGGTIHSPLHFGNGTRLTVT.

The CDR3 DNA is TGTGCCATCAGTGACCCTCCAGGGGGTAGCAATCAGCCCCAGCATTTT. As protein: CAISDPPGGSNQPQHF. J is TRBJ1-5 and V is TRBV10-3, with TRBD1 matching over 7 bases. The germline CDR1 and CDR2 sequences are ENHRY and SYGVKD. V lost 3 bases and J lost 0; bases outside the gene matches: 5. This CDR3 region has 16 residues.

This clone was picked up one time. The rearrangement links TRBV18 to TRBJ1-2; 8 bases map to TRBD1. Germline V CDR1 and CDR2: KGHSH, LQKENI. The CDR3 runs 16 residues. With V trimmed by 3 bases and J by 7 bases, 13 bases remained unmatched. CDR3 DNA: TGTGCCAGCTCACCGGGGTTGGAGGCCAGGGGGCTTGGCTACACCTTC. Encoded protein: CASSPGLEARGLGYTF.

This rearrangement joins TRBV25-1 to TRBJ2-7, with TRBD1 identical over 7 bases. This CDR3 is built from 16 residues. V was clipped by 6 bases and J by 0 bases; unmatched bases: 11. The V gene's germline CDR1 is MGHDK and CDR2 SYGVNS. CDR3 in amino acids: CASRPLGQSSSYEQYF. The CDR3, as DNA: TGTGCCAGCAGACCATTGGGACAGTCCAGCTCCTACGAGCAGTACTTC.

The chain combines TRBV12-3 or TRBV12-4 with TRBJ1-4; 7 nucleotides line up with TRBD1. The trim removed 5 bases at V and 12 bases at J, leaving 3 bases unmatched. There are 11 residues in the CDR3. The CDR3 coding sequence is TGTGCCAGCAGTACCGGGACAGAACTGTTTTTT. This gives the protein CASSTGTELFF.

This clone came up once. V usage is TRBV25-1 and J usage is TRBJ2-7, with 7 bases that match TRBD1. The CDR3 loop spans 15 amino acids. Germline CDR1 and CDR2: MGHDK and SYGVNS. V was clipped by 5 bases and J by 3 bases; unmatched bases: 10. CDR3 sequence reads: CASSPLLGQNYEQYF. The CDR3 DNA follows: TGTGCCAGCAGTCCATTGCTGGGACAGAACTACGAGCAGTACTTC.

This clone was observed a single time. The V gene is TRBV5-1, the J gene TRBJ2-3; D is perhaps TRBD1 (6 bases). The CDR3 is made up of 15 amino acids. Germline V gives CDR1 SGHRS, CDR2 YFSETQ. The V end was cut by 4 bases, the J end by 5 bases, with 17 bases between. The CDR3 DNA follows: TGCGCCAGCAGCGGCGGGTGGCAGGGGAAAGATACGCAGTATTTT. It yields the protein CASSGGWQGKDTQYF.

Regarding this clone: The same CDR3 also results from other DNA sequences found in this sample. The chain joins TRBV20-1 to TRBJ2-5, with D maybe TRBD2 (5 bases). The germline V gene encodes CDR1 DFQATT and CDR2 SNEGSKA (reference sequence). This CDR3 is built from 11 residues. Trimming cost V 1 base and J 5 bases, with 5 bases left between them. CDR3 sequence (DNA): TGCAGTGCTAGAGCGGGGGAGACCCAGTACTTC. Its translation: CSARAGETQYF.

This clone was picked up a small number of times. This chain connects TRBV6-4 to TRBJ2-3, with 8 positions matching TRBD2. From germline, CDR1 is MRHNA and CDR2 SNTAGT. This CDR3 spans 15 amino acids. V lost 5 bases, J lost 0 bases, and 4 bases stayed unmatched. The CDR3 spells CASSKLAGSTDTQYF. The CDR3 bases are TGTGCCAGCAGTAAGCTAGCGGGTAGCACAGATACGCAGTATTTT.

The V gene is TRBV25-1, the J gene TRBJ1-2, with D possibly matching TRBD1 (6 bases). The CDR3 is 16 amino acids. The V and J ends lost 4 bases and 0 bases respectively, with 15 bases between them. From germline, CDR1 is MGHDK and CDR2 SYGVNS. This chain's CDR3 is CASSGSGRGPNYGYTF. The CDR3 coding sequence is TGTGCCAGCAGTGGGTCAGGCAGGGGACCTAACTATGGCTACACCTTC.

In its sample, this clone was seen once. For the CDR3, the DNA is TGCGCCAGCAGTTCCGATCCGGGACAGACCTACGAGCAGTACTTC. This codes for CASSSDPGQTYEQYF. V usage is TRBV4-1 and J usage is TRBJ2-7; 7 nucleotides align to TRBD1. Germline V gene lookup returns CDR1 MGHRA and CDR2 YSYEKL. Unmatched junction bases numbered 10, after V lost 6 bases and J lost 2 bases. The CDR3 loop spans 15 amino acids.